A selection of T cell receptor beta chains follows, all from one sample in a study of T cell repertoires in cytomegalovirus infection. One entry per CDR3 protein results from TCRdb running MiXCR on the reads. The sample has hundreds of thousands of distinct CDR3 sequences, 8% to 10% seen once; the top ten hold around 2.4%. Sequencing was performed on PBMCs. These receptors originate from a human donor in good health (CMV status not recorded). Some clones in this sample may be carry-over from other donors' samples. Both conserved end residues are trimmed from each CDR3.

len: 13; v_gene: TRBV25-1; j_gene: TRBJ1-2; CDR3aa: ASSEYGQAAYGYT
len: 11; v_gene: TRBV2; j_gene: TRBJ1-5; CDR3aa: ASSERWNQPQH
len: 11; v_gene: TRBV29-1; j_gene: TRBJ2-1; CDR3aa: SVRGLAGAEQF
len: 14; v_gene: TRBV20-1; j_gene: TRBJ2-2; CDR3aa: SARDRLAGPTGELF
len: 12; v_gene: TRBV5-1; j_gene: TRBJ2-2; CDR3aa: ASSLMEWSGELF
len: 14; v_gene: TRBV20-1; j_gene: TRBJ2-3; CDR3aa: SAPGERGAHTDTQY
len: 11; v_gene: TRBV10-2; j_gene: TRBJ1-3; CDR3aa: ASRKGSGNTIY
len: 11; v_gene: TRBV20-1; j_gene: TRBJ2-2; CDR3aa: SARTVNTGELF
len: 13; v_gene: TRBV5-4; j_gene: TRBJ2-2; CDR3aa: ASNIQGAGTGELF
len: 11; v_gene: TRBV2; j_gene: TRBJ2-5; CDR3aa: ASIRSIQETQY
len: 12; v_gene: TRBV6-1; j_gene: TRBJ2-1; CDR3aa: ASIRGGPSLEQF
len: 11; v_gene: TRBV7-2; j_gene: TRBJ2-1; CDR3aa: ASSLGRGAEQF
len: 13; v_gene: TRBV20-1; j_gene: TRBJ2-7; CDR3aa: SAKTSGGLIGEQY
len: 12; v_gene: TRBV7-2; j_gene: TRBJ2-3; CDR3aa: ASTLQGARDTQY
len: 12; v_gene: TRBV6-5; j_gene: TRBJ2-5; CDR3aa: ASSRQAVSQTQY
len: 13; v_gene: TRBV7-2; j_gene: TRBJ2-7; CDR3aa: ASSLDRDSYYEQY
len: 12; v_gene: TRBV20-1; j_gene: TRBJ2-1; CDR3aa: SARRGTENNEQF
len: 14; v_gene: TRBV7-3; j_gene: TRBJ2-3; CDR3aa: ASSSGDTASTDTQY
len: 14; v_gene: TRBV11-2; j_gene: TRBJ1-3; CDR3aa: ASSLTGLRSGNTIY
len: 9; v_gene: TRBV7-2; j_gene: TRBJ2-2; CDR3aa: ASSLGPELF
len: 12; v_gene: TRBV28; j_gene: TRBJ2-1; CDR3aa: ASSADRAYNEQF
len: 12; v_gene: TRBV29-1; j_gene: TRBJ1-1; CDR3aa: SVREKGVNTEAF
len: 14; v_gene: TRBV2; j_gene: TRBJ1-5; CDR3aa: ASNPAGASSNQPQH
len: 13; v_gene: TRBV20-1; j_gene: TRBJ2-5; CDR3aa: SAVWGGLIGETQY
len: 13; v_gene: TRBV5-1; j_gene: TRBJ2-7; CDR3aa: ASSLVDRGAYEQY
len: 12; v_gene: TRBV19; j_gene: TRBJ1-1; CDR3aa: ASSIVGRGTEAF
len: 14; v_gene: TRBV6-2/TRBV6-3; j_gene: TRBJ1-6; CDR3aa: ASRPLTGTADSPLH
len: 11; v_gene: TRBV7-7; j_gene: TRBJ1-1; CDR3aa: ASSRTRNTEAF
len: 10; v_gene: TRBV14; j_gene: TRBJ1-1; CDR3aa: ASSPYYTEAF
len: 14; v_gene: TRBV6-6; j_gene: TRBJ2-1; CDR3aa: ASSYVPRPTPGEQF
len: 12; v_gene: TRBV12-3/TRBV12-4; j_gene: TRBJ2-5; CDR3aa: ASNRQGLQETQY
len: 10; v_gene: TRBV5-5; j_gene: TRBJ1-1; CDR3aa: ASSSYRGKAF
len: 13; v_gene: TRBV7-9; j_gene: TRBJ2-1; CDR3aa: ASSLTAEAFNEQF
len: 13; v_gene: TRBV20-1; j_gene: TRBJ1-5; CDR3aa: SARGGQGGNQPQH
len: 12; v_gene: TRBV6-2/TRBV6-3; j_gene: TRBJ1-1; CDR3aa: ASRETGSVAEAF
len: 12; v_gene: TRBV20-1; j_gene: TRBJ1-4; CDR3aa: SAPALLKGEKLF
len: 13; v_gene: TRBV20-1; j_gene: TRBJ2-6; CDR3aa: SARTTGSGANVLT
len: 13; v_gene: TRBV7-2; j_gene: TRBJ1-6; CDR3aa: ASSSEGGSNSPLH
len: 12; v_gene: TRBV28; j_gene: TRBJ1-2; CDR3aa: ASSLQGLDYGYT
len: 16; v_gene: TRBV7-2; j_gene: TRBJ1-5; CDR3aa: ASSLGGAGPHSNQPQH
len: 10; v_gene: TRBV12-3/TRBV12-4; j_gene: TRBJ1-5; CDR3aa: ASSPTGGPQH
len: 9; v_gene: TRBV6-2/TRBV6-3; j_gene: TRBJ2-5; CDR3aa: ASSRVETTY
len: 14; v_gene: TRBV5-6; j_gene: TRBJ1-2; CDR3aa: ASRSTGTGDNYGYT
len: 13; v_gene: TRBV7-9; j_gene: TRBJ1-2; CDR3aa: ASRNRTVSARGYT
len: 13; v_gene: TRBV2; j_gene: TRBJ2-7; CDR3aa: ASSESGSFHYEQY
len: 14; v_gene: TRBV20-1; j_gene: TRBJ2-1; CDR3aa: SAGTSGGQSRAEQF
len: 13; v_gene: TRBV23-1; j_gene: TRBJ1-2; CDR3aa: ASREKTGVSYGYT
len: 13; v_gene: TRBV19; j_gene: TRBJ2-1; CDR3aa: ASSIAWTVYNEQF
len: 12; v_gene: TRBV7-9; j_gene: TRBJ2-7; CDR3aa: ASSRPARSYEQY
len: 13; v_gene: TRBV6-6; j_gene: TRBJ2-5; CDR3aa: ASSYLITGLKTQY
len: 12; v_gene: TRBV25-1; j_gene: TRBJ1-1; CDR3aa: ASSESGGAVEAF
len: 14; v_gene: TRBV19; j_gene: TRBJ2-1; CDR3aa: ASMGLGETSYNEQF
len: 11; v_gene: TRBV7-2; j_gene: TRBJ1-3; CDR3aa: ASTRERGNTIY
len: 12; v_gene: TRBV14; j_gene: TRBJ2-1; CDR3aa: ASSQWTGINEQF